The subject of this entry is one T cell receptor beta chain. The data were obtained in a study of blood T cell repertoires in COVID-19. The overall study: Both acute and convalescent COVID-19 samples were obtained from the United States, Italy and Spain. PBMCs, B-cell-depleted T cells, or T cells were the source of the cDNA or gDNA that made up the material.

Trimming stripped 1 base from V and 4 bases from J, with 10 bases between. The CDR3 totals 14 residues. Germline V gene sequence: CDR1 SGDLS, CDR2 YYNGEE. Profiled with immunoSEQ multiplex PCR; TCRdb holds only in-frame clones, not every one. The sample lists 300,000 to 350,000 clones, around 90% occurring once. The chain couples TRBV9 to TRBJ2-3; D is ambiguous. The sequence came from a man in his late teens or twenties with active or convalescent COVID-19. Source material: peripheral blood. As DNA, the CDR3 is TGTGCCAGCAGCGTACATTCGCGGCCAGATACGCAGTATTTT. It encodes CASSVHSRPDTQYF.